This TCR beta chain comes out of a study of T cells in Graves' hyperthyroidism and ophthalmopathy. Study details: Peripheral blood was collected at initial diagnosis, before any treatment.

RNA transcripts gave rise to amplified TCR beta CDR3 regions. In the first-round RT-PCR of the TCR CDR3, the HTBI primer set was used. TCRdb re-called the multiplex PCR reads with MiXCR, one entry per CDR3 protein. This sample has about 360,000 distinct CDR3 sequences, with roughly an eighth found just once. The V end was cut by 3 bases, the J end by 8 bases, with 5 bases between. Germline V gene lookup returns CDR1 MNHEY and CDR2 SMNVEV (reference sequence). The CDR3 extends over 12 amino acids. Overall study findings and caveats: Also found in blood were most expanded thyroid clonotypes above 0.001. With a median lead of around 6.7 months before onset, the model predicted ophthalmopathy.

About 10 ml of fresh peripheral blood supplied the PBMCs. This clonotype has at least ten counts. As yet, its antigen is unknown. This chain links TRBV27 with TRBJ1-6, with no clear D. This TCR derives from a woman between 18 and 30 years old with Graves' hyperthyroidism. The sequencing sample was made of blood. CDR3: CASSFQDSPLHF. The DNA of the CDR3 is TGTGCCAGCAGTTTCCAGGATTCACCCCTCCACTTT.